Each of the 20 T cell receptor beta chains below was sequenced from the same sample in a study of graft-versus-host responses after intestinal transplantation. Once graft tissue had been processed, intraepithelial and lamina propria lymphocytes were released. This table comes from immunoSEQ multiplex PCR, and its TCRdb copy is limited to in-frame clones, with some not included. Of over 7,000 clones in the sample, roughly 70% are singletons; the top ten hold roughly 30%. The sequencing here drew on ileum tissue, taken around 530 days after intestinal transplant. These receptors all stem from a human patient who received an intestinal transplant, so some T cells may come from the graft donor.

The rearrangement joins TRBV11-1 to TRBJ1-2; TRBD1 matches 9 bases. CDR1 SGHAT and CDR2 FQDESV come from the germline V gene (reference sequence). This CDR3 has 14 amino acids. With 6 bases clipped from V and 8 bases from J, the junction kept 10 bases outside the gene matches. The CDR3 DNA reads TGTGCCAGCAGTGCCACAGGGACAGGGTACGGCTACACCTTC. This encodes CASSATGTGYGYTF.

The count of this clone is one. V is TRBV2 and J is TRBJ2-7, with D perhaps TRBD1 or TRBD2 (6 bases each). Per germline, CDR1 SNHLY and CDR2 FYNNEI. This CDR3 contains 14 residues. Trimming shortened V by 3 bases and J by 2 bases, and 11 bases separated the two germline ends. CDR3 in amino acids: CASSDGGPPYEQYF. The CDR3 DNA follows: TGTGCCAGCAGTGATGGGGGGCCCCCCTACGAGCAGTACTTC.

The V and J genes are TRBV11-3 and TRBJ1-1; maybe TRBD1 (6 bases). With 2 bases removed from V and 9 bases from J, the gap between germline ends came to 13 bases. Germline V gene data show CDR1 as SGHNT and CDR2 as YENEEA. The CDR3 extends over 13 amino acids. The CDR3 nucleotides read TGTGCCAGCAGCTTATATCCACAGGGAAAAGCTTTCTTT. It is translated as CASSLYPQGKAFF.

Concerning this clone itself: One junction end disagrees with the germline gene, perhaps due to a read error. The CDR3 bases are TGTGCCAGCAGCCCAGGATATGAAGCTTTCTTT. Its translation: CASSPGYEAFF. This chain joins TRBV4-1 and TRBJ1-1; no clear D. The CDR3 sequence is 11 residues long. Germline V lookup: CDR1 MGHRA, CDR2 YSYEKL.

This clone was recorded once. The gene calls are TRBV6-1 and TRBJ2-7, with TRBD2 as a possible D gene (5 bases). The germline gives CDR1 MNHNS, CDR2 SASEGT. The CDR3 is 14 amino acids. V was trimmed by 0 bases and J by 9 bases, leaving 15 bases between them. The DNA of the CDR3 is TGTGCCAGCAGTGAAGCGACTTATACTGGGAGGCAGTACTTC. It specifies CASSEATYTGRQYF.

This sequence joins TRBV4-2 and TRBJ2-2; D is ambiguous. CDR1 LGHNA and CDR2 YNFKEQ come from the germline V gene. V gave up 1 base and J gave up 0 bases, with 6 bases separating them. This CDR3 region has 15 residues. The CDR3 bases are TGTGCCAGCAGCCAAGGTCAAGCGAACACCGGGGAGCTGTTTTTT. It is translated as CASSQGQANTGELFF.

The gene calls are TRBV6-6 and TRBJ1-2; D is unresolved. The CDR3 spans 13 residues. V was clipped by 5 bases and J by 4 bases, with 11 bases between them. In germline, CDR1 is MNHNY, CDR2 SVGAGI (reference sequence). Here the CDR3 reads CASSRRKTYGYTF. CDR3 bases: TGTGCCAGCAGTAGGAGAAAGACCTATGGCTACACCTTC.

The J gene is TRBJ2-5, the V gene TRBV5-1; no reliable D call. This CDR3 region has 13 residues. V lost 0 bases to trimming and J lost 5 bases, with 8 bases between them. The germline gives CDR1 SGHRS, CDR2 YFSETQ. In nucleotides, the CDR3 is TGCGCCAGCAGCTTGGCTGGATGGGAGACCCAGTACTTC. Protein product: CASSLAGWETQYF.

V and J are TRBV4-2 and TRBJ2-5, with 12 positions matching TRBD2. The germline V gene encodes CDR1 LGHNA and CDR2 YNFKEQ. The CDR3 has 17 amino acids. V was pared by 4 bases and J by 1 base, with 7 bases of the junction left unmatched. The CDR3 loop reads CASSPRGTSGSQETQYF. The CDR3 DNA reads as TGTGCCAGCAGCCCGAGGGGGACTAGCGGGTCCCAAGAGACCCAGTACTTC.

By its share, this clone is medium-sized. V is TRBV5-1 and J is TRBJ2-1; TRBD2 aligns across 8 bases. This CDR3 has 14 amino acids. Germline V gene lookup returns CDR1 SGHRS and CDR2 YFSETQ. The ends lost 0 bases at V and 6 bases at J; junction bases unmatched: 2. The CDR3 here is CASSLDGTSNEQFF. The CDR3 DNA reads TGCGCCAGCAGCTTGGATGGGACTAGCAATGAGCAGTTCTTC.

The V call is TRBV2, the J call TRBJ2-1; D assignment may be TRBD1 or TRBD2 (5 bases each). Germline CDR1 reads SNHLY; CDR2 reads FYNNEI. The CDR3 consists of 13 residues. Trimming took off 9 bases at V and 4 bases at J, with 13 bases between the two ends. Written as DNA, the CDR3 is TGTGCCAGTGCCCGGGACCAATACAATGAGCAGTTCTTC. Protein: CASARDQYNEQFF.

V gene TRBV18 combines with J gene TRBJ2-7, with D perhaps matching TRBD2 (6 bases). The CDR3 is made up of 14 amino acids. CDR1 and CDR2 from the germline V gene are KGHSH and LQKENI. V was cut by 5 bases and J by 5 bases, with 16 bases left in between. The CDR3 coding sequence is TGTGCCAGCTCAACCCGGGGGAGCTTCGACGAGCAGTACTTC. Amino acid sequence: CASSTRGSFDEQYF.

The chain uses TRBV9 and TRBJ2-1, with TRBD2 matching over 11 bases. The CDR3 has 17 residues. Germline assignment: CDR1 SGDLS and CDR2 YYNGEE. Trimming cost V 4 bases and J 5 bases; bases outside gene matches: 11. This CDR3 reads CASSITSGRGGHNEQFF. CDR3 nucleotides: TGTGCCAGCAGCATAACTAGCGGGAGAGGTGGCCACAATGAGCAGTTCTTC.

The gene calls are TRBV15 and TRBJ2-3; 7 bases align to TRBD1. The CDR3 is 17 residues long. The J segment lost 4 bases and the V segment lost 1 base, leaving 11 bases of the junction unmatched. Per germline, CDR1 LNHNV and CDR2 YYDKDF (reference sequence). Here the CDR3 DNA reads TGTGCCACCAGCAGAGTGTTCGGACAGGTCCCCGCAGATACGCAGTATTTT. Protein product: CATSRVFGQVPADTQYF.

Only one count was recorded for this clone. The rearrangement uses TRBV6-1 and TRBJ2-7, with D perhaps assigned TRBD1 or TRBD2 (5 bases each). The V end was cut by 4 bases, the J end by 6 bases, with 16 bases between. CDR3 size: 14 residues. The germline CDR1 and CDR2 sequences are MNHNS and SASEGT. CDR3 residues: CASSGGLGDPEQYF. For the CDR3, the DNA is TGTGCCAGCAGTGGAGGGCTAGGGGATCCCGAGCAGTACTTC.

Worth noting for this clone: The germline gene is not matched at one end of the junction; a read error may be the cause. The genes are TRBV28 and TRBJ1-5, with D possibly TRBD1 on 5 matching bases. The CDR3 extends over 14 amino acids. CDR1 and CDR2 (germline): MDHEN, SYDVKM. CDR3 region: CASSPGTDNRPQHF. In DNA, the CDR3 is TGTGCCAGCAGCCCAGGGACCGATAATCGGCCCCAGCATTTT.

As concerns this clone: Mismatch with germline at one junction end may stem from a read error. The rearrangement joins TRBV2 to TRBJ2-3, with 14 positions matching TRBD2. Germline V lookup: CDR1 SNHLY, CDR2 FYNNEI. The CDR3 spans 16 residues. The CDR3 spells CASSEGTSGSTDTQYF. The CDR3 nucleotides are TGTGCCAGCAGCGAAGGGACTAGCGGGAGTACAGATACGCAGTATTTT.

The chain uses TRBV21-1 and TRBJ2-2; the D call of TRBD1 is as the table states it, not checked on the DNA. TRBV21-1 corresponds to a pseudogene. This CDR3 spans 15 amino acids. The CDR3 DNA reads as TGTGCCAGCAGCAAGAACAGCCCGAACACCGGGGAGCTGTTTTTT. Its protein product is CASSKNSPNTGELFF.

The rearrangement uses TRBV5-4 and TRBJ1-3; TRBD1 agrees at 7 bases. CDR1 is SGHNT, CDR2 YYREEE, per germline (reference sequence). V trimming: 0 bases; J trimming: 0 bases; junction bases outside the gene matches: 6. The CDR3 extends over 17 amino acids. CDR3 sequence: CASSLEGGVGSGNTIYF. CDR3 sequence (DNA): TGTGCCAGCAGCTTGGAAGGGGGCGTGGGCTCTGGAAACACCATATATTTT.

This CDR3 is CASSFTALGTEAFF. The CDR3 DNA follows: TGTGCCAGCAGCTTCACGGCTTTGGGCACTGAAGCTTTCTTT. The V call is TRBV5-6, the J call TRBJ1-1, with unresolved D. The CDR3 extends over 14 amino acids. The V gene lost 2 bases and the J gene lost 4 bases, with 12 bases spanning the gap. Looked up from germline, CDR1 is SGHDT and CDR2 is YYEEEE.